The T cell receptor (beta chain) under discussion was sequenced for a study of CD8+ T cells in alopecia areata. Findings and limits, study-wide: Compared with normal scalp, lesional scalp had higher clonality and more expanded CD8+ clones. Unlike in mice, where it was clearer, TCR sharing across patients was less clear, possibly HLA-related.

CDR1 is SGDLS, CDR2 YYNGEE, per germline. The CDR3 runs 15 residues. J was trimmed by 2 bases and V by 6 bases; bases with no gene match: 9. Of note for this clone: Its specificity is unknown.

RNA extraction and reverse transcription yielded cDNA as sequencing template. Measured with immunoSEQ multiplex PCR; TCRdb has only the in-frame clones, and not every one. The sample records around 250,000 clones, about 68% being singletons. The sample was CD4+ T cells sorted from blood, taken at week 0. This TCR derives from a human donor with alopecia areata. The chain couples TRBV9 to TRBJ2-3; 7 bases are shared with TRBD2. The CDR3 nucleotides read TGTGCCAGCACTCTCGGACTAGTTGCCACAGATACGCAGTATTTT. Translation: CASTLGLVATDTQYF.